The 11 T cell receptor beta chains given below trace back to one sample, sequenced in a study of cytomegalovirus exposure and HLA in healthy donors (TCRdb year 2017). The library was made by the immunoSEQ multiplex PCR assay. What TCRdb holds here is the immuneACCESS table cut down to in-frame rearrangements. Part of the clones is not present; checked against another copy, under half of the missing clones reflect an unresolved V gene, and the others are unexplained. Across this sample there are about 220,000 clones, with more than 75% seen only once. In total, the top ten clones hold 2.6% of the sample. Sequences were obtained from PBMCs. All receptors come from a man aged 18 to 29 in good health and CMV-seronegative.

The V call is TRBV7-9, the J call TRBJ1-2; 8 bases align to TRBD1. V lost 2 bases and J lost 4; bases outside the gene matches: 6. Germline V CDR1 and CDR2: SEHNR, FQNEAQ (reference sequence). The CDR3 sequence is 15 residues long. The chain's CDR3 is CASSLSDREGYGYTF. The CDR3 region has the DNA TGTGCCAGCAGCTTATCGGACAGGGAGGGCTATGGCTACACCTTC.

V usage is TRBV19 and J usage is TRBJ2-7, with D tentatively TRBD1 (6 bases). CDR1 is LNHDA, CDR2 SQIVND, per germline (reference sequence). V dropped 3 bases and J dropped 0 bases, with 12 bases sitting between them. The CDR3 runs 15 residues. For the CDR3, the DNA is TGTGCCAGTAGTATGGCGGCAGGGGACTCCTACGAGCAGTACTTC. Translation: CASSMAAGDSYEQYF.

This clone turned up a few times. J is TRBJ1-5 and V is TRBV6-5; D is ambiguous. The CDR3 spans 12 residues. Germline values: CDR1 MNHEY, CDR2 SVGAGI. V lost 5 bases and J 7 bases, leaving 9 bases between the germline ends. This CDR3 reads CASSRTEQPQHF. In nucleotides, the CDR3 is TGTGCCAGCAGTAGAACTGAACAGCCCCAGCATTTT.

V and J are TRBV27 and TRBJ2-3; 8 nucleotides match TRBD2. Germline-derived CDR1 and CDR2 are MNHEY and SMNVEV (reference sequence). With 3 bases clipped from V and 2 bases from J, the junction kept 7 bases outside the gene matches. The CDR3 has 16 residues. CDR3 in amino acids: CASSLRLASLTDTQYF. The CDR3 coding sequence is TGTGCCAGCAGTTTGAGACTAGCGTCCCTCACAGATACGCAGTATTTT.

The chain uses TRBV7-2 and TRBJ2-3, with D possibly matching TRBD1 (6 bases). The CDR3 covers 14 residues. The germline gives CDR1 SGHTA, CDR2 FQGNSA. V lost 5 bases and J 2 bases, leaving 11 bases between the germline ends. CDR3 residues: CASSDGTPTDTQYF. The CDR3 nucleotides read TGTGCCAGCAGCGATGGGACACCCACAGATACGCAGTATTTT.

The rearrangement links TRBV6-1 to TRBJ2-7, with D uncertain. Germline V gene lookup returns CDR1 MNHNS and CDR2 SASEGT. V was pared by 1 base and J by 3 bases, with 7 bases between. The CDR3 spans 13 residues. The CDR3 DNA reads as TGTGCCAGCAGTGAAGACGTCGGCTACGAGCAGTACTTC. Its translation: CASSEDVGYEQYF.

This clone was seen a handful of times. The CDR3 DNA sequence: TGTGCCAGCCCCGTGGGGGGAGAGCAGTTCTTC. Amino acid sequence: CASPVGGEQFF. The chain is built from TRBV6-5 and TRBJ2-1, with D perhaps matching TRBD2 (6 bases). V lost 8 bases, J lost 10 bases, and 12 bases lay in between. The CDR3 runs 11 residues. CDR1 and CDR2 (germline): MNHEY, SVGAGI.

This sequence joins TRBV20-1 and TRBJ2-5; D unclear. CDR1 DFQATT and CDR2 SNEGSKA come from the germline V gene (reference sequence). V was shortened by 3 bases and J by 4 bases, with 6 bases between the two germline ends. The CDR3 loop spans 11 amino acids. CDR3 residues: CSARRTETQYF. CDR3 bases: TGCAGTGCTAGGAGAACAGAGACCCAGTACTTC.

This chain links TRBV5-4 with TRBJ2-5, with a possible D match to TRBD2 (6 bases). The CDR3 extends over 15 amino acids. V was clipped by 1 base and J by 5 bases, with 15 bases between them. Looked up from germline, CDR1 is SGHNT and CDR2 is YYREEE (reference sequence). CDR3 coding DNA: TGTGCCAGCAGCTTGAGTTCTCCGGGAGACGAGACCCAGTACTTC. It codes for CASSLSSPGDETQYF.

This rearrangement joins TRBV5-1 to TRBJ1-1; D is possibly TRBD1 (6 bases). The V gene's germline CDR1 is SGHRS and CDR2 YFSETQ. V was cut by 4 bases and J by 9 bases, with 16 bases left in between. The CDR3 has 13 residues. CDR3 residues: CASSVVGDTKAFF. DNA for the CDR3: TGCGCCAGCAGCGTGGTTGGGGACACGAAAGCTTTCTTT. The full variable domain, rest sourced from reference TRBV5-1 and TRBJ1-1, is KAGVTQTPRYLIKTRGQQVTLSCSPISGHRSVSWYQQTPGQGLQFLFEYFSETQRNKGNFPGRFSGRQFSNSRSEMNVSTLELGDSALYLCASSVVGDTKAFFGQGTRLTVV.

The chain uses TRBV6-1 and TRBJ2-3, with 7 bases aligning to TRBD1. The CDR3 runs 12 residues. Trimming removed 3 bases from V and 7 bases from J; junction bases left unmatched: 1. Looked up from germline, CDR1 is MNHNS and CDR2 is SASEGT. CDR3 in DNA: TGTGCCAGCAGTGAGACAGGGTATACGCAGTATTTT. Translated, it gives CASSETGYTQYF.